This T cell receptor (beta chain) derives from a study of blood T cell repertoires in COVID-19. At the level of the study: Both acute and convalescent COVID-19 samples were obtained from the United States, Italy and Spain. Nucleic acid was either cDNA or gDNA, and it came from T cells, B-cell-depleted T cells, or PBMCs.

Points on this clone: A junction boundary mismatches the germline segment, possibly from a read error.

In the source study's methods: How many nucleated cells were present was estimated from reference gene primer amplification. The assay was immunoSEQ multiplex PCR, and TCRdb's table has in-frame clones only and misses some. From that table come the V and J calls and clone size; the DNA was used to work out D and trimming. The data hold about 45,000 clones, with almost 85% observed a single time. This TCR was recovered from a human donor in a cohort sampled during active COVID-19. The sequenced sample was peripheral blood.

CDR3 DNA: TGTGCCAGCAGCTTAGATGTCGGCCTAGAGGCCCAGTACTTC. This sequence encodes CASSLDVGLEAQYF. The J gene is TRBJ2-5, the V gene TRBV11-2; D uncertain. This CDR3 is built from 14 residues. CDR1 and CDR2 (germline): SGHAT, FQNNGV.